Presented here are 11 T cell receptor beta chains from one specimen sequenced in a study of technical replicates of blood from a handful of donors. Only in-frame clones appear in the TCRdb table, and some are missing; sequencing was by immunoSEQ multiplex PCR. This sample has approximately 73,000 clones, with 95% found just once. The specimen was T cells isolated from PBMCs. The receptors here all came from a human donor in good health.

The V and J genes are TRBV7-9 and TRBJ1-5; maybe TRBD1 (6 bases). V was cut by 1 base and J by 6 bases, with 16 bases left in between. The CDR3 is made up of 16 amino acids. Germline CDR1 and CDR2: SEHNR and FQNEAQ (reference sequence). CDR3 bases: TGTGCCAGCAGCTTAGTCAGGGGTAAAATCGGTCAGCCCCAGCATTTT. Its protein product is CASSLVRGKIGQPQHF.

This clone was picked up one time. J is TRBJ2-1 and V is TRBV9; no firm D call. The CDR3 is made up of 15 amino acids. Per the germline V gene, CDR1 is SGDLS and CDR2 is YYNGEE. Trimming stripped 0 bases from V and 0 bases from J, with 7 bases between. The CDR3 coding sequence is TGTGCCAGCAGCGTAGGTACCAGCTCCTACAATGAGCAGTTCTTC. Protein product: CASSVGTSSYNEQFF.

The chain combines TRBV28 with TRBJ1-1, with 7 positions matching TRBD1. This CDR3 is 15 amino acids long. With V trimmed by 3 bases and J by 0 bases, 4 bases remained unmatched. CDR1 and CDR2 (germline): MDHEN, SYDVKM. Here the CDR3 reads CASSLGQPMNTEAFF. CDR3 nucleotide sequence: TGTGCCAGCAGTTTGGGACAGCCCATGAACACTGAAGCTTTCTTT.

The chain recombines TRBV30 with TRBJ2-7; D possibly corresponds to TRBD1 (6 bases). Trimming removed 1 base from V and 2 bases from J, with 15 bases in between. CDR1 GTSNPN and CDR2 SVGIG come from the germline V gene (reference sequence). This CDR3 comprises 15 residues. The CDR3 loop is CAWSETPGQTYEQYF. The CDR3 bases are TGTGCCTGGAGTGAAACTCCGGGACAAACCTACGAGCAGTACTTC.

The rearrangement uses TRBV11-2 and TRBJ2-2, with D possibly TRBD2 on 9 matching bases. Germline assignment: CDR1 SGHAT and CDR2 FQNNGV. V was cut by 3 bases and J by 7 bases, with 21 bases left in between. This CDR3 region has 17 residues. CDR3 coding DNA: TGTGCCAGCAGCTTGCAGGGGGCTAGCGGGAAAGTCGGGGAGCTGTTTTTT. Encoded protein: CASSLQGASGKVGELFF. Based on the CDR3 plus reference TRBV11-2 and TRBJ2-2, the full variable domain is EAGVAQSPRYKIIEKRQSVAFWCNPISGHATLYWYQQILGQGPKLLIQFQNNGVVDDSQLPKDRFSAERLKGVDSTLKIQPAKLEDSAVYLCASSLQGASGKVGELFFGEGSRLTVL.

This chain links TRBV28 with TRBJ1-2, with 7 bases aligning to TRBD1. With 11 bases clipped from V and 5 bases from J, the junction kept 8 bases outside the gene matches. The germline gives CDR1 MDHEN, CDR2 SYDVKM. This CDR3 comprises 12 residues. The CDR3 spells CARRAGGYGYTF. The CDR3 DNA reads TGTGCCCGTAGAGCAGGGGGTTATGGCTACACCTTC.

This chain joins TRBV28 and TRBJ1-1, with no clear D. V was cut by 2 bases and J by 3 bases, with 16 bases left in between. CDR3 size: 16 residues. Germline V CDR1 and CDR2: MDHEN, SYDVKM. CDR3 DNA: TGTGCCAGCAGTTTAAGGCTGGGCAGGATATACACTGAAGCTTTCTTT. Translation gives CASSLRLGRIYTEAFF.

V is TRBV6-4 and J is TRBJ1-2; D remains ambiguous. Trimming pared 0 bases from V and 5 bases from J, leaving 13 bases between. Germline V gene data show CDR1 as MRHNA and CDR2 as SNTAGT. This CDR3 has 15 residues. The CDR3 loop reads CASSDSFTASYGYTF. The CDR3 DNA reads as TGTGCCAGCAGTGACTCGTTCACAGCCAGTTATGGCTACACCTTC.

The V gene is TRBV27, the J gene TRBJ2-2, with D perhaps TRBD1 (6 bases). CDR1 is MNHEY, CDR2 SMNVEV, per germline (reference sequence). V was shortened by 6 bases and J by 8 bases, with 13 bases between the two germline ends. The CDR3 is 13 residues long. The CDR3 nucleotides are TGTGCCAGCAGGCTAGGGGGTTCTGGGGAGCTGTTTTTT. Its translation is CASRLGGSGELFF.

This clone occurred once. This rearrangement joins TRBV15 to TRBJ1-3; TRBD1 aligns across 7 bases. Looked up from germline, CDR1 is LNHNV and CDR2 is YYDKDF (reference sequence). The CDR3 covers 18 residues. V dropped 3 bases and J dropped 1; count of bases not matched to a gene: 12. Written as DNA, the CDR3 is TGTGCCACCAGCAGGCATTACTTCAGGGGGAAGTCTGGAAACACCATATATTTT. It encodes CATSRHYFRGKSGNTIYF.

The rearrangement joins TRBV7-9 to TRBJ2-1, with D perhaps TRBD1 (6 bases). V was trimmed by 2 bases and J by 7 bases, leaving 15 bases between them. Germline V gene sequence: CDR1 SEHNR, CDR2 FQNEAQ (reference sequence). CDR3 length: 15 amino acids. In nucleotides, the CDR3 is TGTGCCAGCAGCTTAAGGTCAGGGGTGAGGAATGAGCAGTTCTTC. Translated: CASSLRSGVRNEQFF.